One and the same sample provided the 27 T cell receptor beta chains below, sequenced in a study of Graves' ophthalmopathy and Graves' hyperthyroidism (dated by TCRdb to 2016 to 2019). Sequencing relied on an Illumina HiSeq 2000. For repertoire sequencing, the TCR beta CDR3 regions were amplified from RNA transcripts. The first round of RT-PCR was done with HTBI primers and the Qiagen OneStep RT-PCR kit, and was followed by a second round of multiplex PCR, then size selection and purification. Clones were called with MiXCR by TCRdb after fastp trimmed the public reads at Q25, and only in-frame beta chains were retained. Rows matching on CDR3 protein sequence are summarized as one entry with the most common DNA and genes. A total of 400,000 to 450,000 distinct CDR3 sequences appear in this sample, 20% to 25% of them only once. Jointly, the top ten make up 2.5% to 3% of the sample. Sequencing was performed on peripheral blood. The source of these receptors is a young woman with stable Graves' hyperthyroidism. Donor details come from another sample of the same person, matched by shared clones.

Ten or more counts support this clonotype. This rearrangement joins TRBV20-1 to TRBJ1-5; unclear D gene. Between the trimmed V and J ends, which lost 3 bases and 0 bases, there was a span of 12 bases. The CDR3 totals 15 residues. Germline CDR1 reads DFQATT; CDR2 reads SNEGSKA (reference sequence). CDR3 residues: CSASGGQISNQPQHF. The CDR3 DNA reads TGCAGTGCTAGCGGCGGCCAAATTAGCAATCAGCCCCAGCATTTT.

The chain joins TRBV6-1 to TRBJ1-1; maybe TRBD1 (5 bases). Between the trimmed V and J ends, which lost 10 bases and 0 bases, there was a span of 9 bases. Germline CDR1 MNHNS, CDR2 SASEGT. The CDR3 runs 12 residues. The CDR3 sequence is CATLGVNTEAFF. DNA for the CDR3: TGTGCCACCCTAGGGGTGAACACTGAAGCTTTCTTT.

This clonotype was seen a handful of times. This chain uses TRBV18 with TRBJ1-1; D call uncertain. CDR1 and CDR2 from the germline V gene are KGHSH and LQKENI. CDR3 length equals 12 residues. Trimming left V 3 bases short and J 5 bases short, with 7 bases between. This chain's CDR3 is CASSPAATEAFF. The CDR3 DNA follows: TGTGCCAGCTCACCGGCGGCAACTGAAGCTTTCTTT.

This chain links TRBV4-1 with TRBJ2-2, with TRBD1 matching 8 bases. Trimming removed 3 bases from V and 5 bases from J; junction bases left unmatched: 8. Germline CDR1 reads MGHRA; CDR2 reads YSYEKL. This CDR3 contains 16 residues. The CDR3 nucleotides read TGCGCCAGCAGCCATGGACAGGGCCGGGGTACCGGGGAGCTGTTTTTT. It yields the protein CASSHGQGRGTGELFF.

This clonotype occurred many times. The rearrangement uses TRBV28 and TRBJ2-6; D call uncertain. The V end lost 4 bases, the J end lost 4 bases, and 14 bases lay between the germline ends. Per the germline V gene, CDR1 is MDHEN and CDR2 is SYDVKM. CDR3 length: 16 residues. CDR3 sequence reads: CASSSGHLQGANVLTF. The CDR3 coding sequence is TGTGCCAGCAGTTCTGGCCATTTGCAGGGGGCCAACGTCCTGACTTTC.

This clonotype was detected many times. V is TRBV6-1 and J is TRBJ1-5; no clear D. The CDR3 covers 14 residues. Trimming took 6 bases from V and 7 from J, leaving 16 bases between them. Germline V gene lookup returns CDR1 MNHNS and CDR2 SASEGT. The CDR3 here is CASSPVRAGQPQHF. DNA of the CDR3: TGTGCCAGCAGCCCCGTCCGGGCGGGGCAGCCCCAGCATTTT.

This clonotype was found many times. Because the CDR3 is missing its conserved closing phenylalanine or tryptophan, this is likely a read error. This chain uses TRBV5-1 with TRBJ1-5, with D unclear. Trimming cost V 5 bases and J 0 bases, with 15 bases left between them. CDR3 size: 16 residues. Germline CDR1 reads SGHRS; CDR2 reads YFSETQ. In DNA, the CDR3 is TGCGCCAGCAGGGCAGGTCCTCCCTATAGCAATCAGCCCCAGCATTAT. This gives the protein CASRAGPPYSNQPQHY.

V usage is TRBV6-1 and J usage is TRBJ1-5; 7 bases map to TRBD1. Germline V gene lookup returns CDR1 MNHNS and CDR2 SASEGT. This CDR3 spans 15 amino acids. V was pared by 4 bases and J by 3 bases, with 6 bases of the junction left unmatched. DNA of the CDR3: TGTGCCAGCAGTGTGACAGGGATCTTCAATCAGCCCCAGCATTTT. Encoded protein: CASSVTGIFNQPQHF.

This clonotype was recorded at least ten times. V usage is TRBV28 and J usage is TRBJ2-7, with D possibly being TRBD2 (5 bases). Germline lookup yields CDR1 MDHEN and CDR2 SYDVKM. Trimming pared 1 base from V and 3 bases from J, leaving 10 bases between. This CDR3 contains 14 residues. The CDR3 loop is CASSLYRGSYEQYF. The CDR3 DNA sequence: TGTGCCAGCAGTTTATACAGAGGGAGCTACGAGCAGTACTTC. Drawing the rest from reference TRBV28 and TRBJ2-7, the complete variable domain is DVKVTQSSRYLVKRTGEKVFLECVQDMDHENMFWYRQDPGLGLRLIYFSYDVKMKEKGDIPEGYSVSREKKERFSLILESASTNQTSMYLCASSLYRGSYEQYFGPGTRLTVT.

There are many counts of this clonotype. The chain combines TRBV6-5 with TRBJ1-1; weak D call: TRBD1 (6 bases). Trimming stripped 5 bases from V and 1 base from J, with 14 bases between. Germline CDR1 is MNHEY and CDR2 is SVGAGI. This CDR3 has 15 residues. The CDR3 loop is CASSRSVGANTEAFF. CDR3 sequence (DNA): TGTGCCAGCAGTCGCTCGGTGGGGGCGAACACTGAAGCTTTCTTT.

This clonotype was counted at least ten times. The chain uses TRBV20-1 and TRBJ2-5; 11 bases align to TRBD2. CDR3 length: 16 residues. Germline CDR1 reads DFQATT; CDR2 reads SNEGSKA (reference sequence). J lost 5 bases, V lost 5 bases, and 13 bases had no gene match. This CDR3 is CSAGASGRSPGETQYF. The CDR3 DNA follows: TGCAGTGCTGGCGCTAGCGGGAGGTCGCCCGGGGAGACCCAGTACTTC.

The CDR3 coding sequence is TGCAGTGCTAGGGGGCAGAATTACGAGCAGTACTTC. Residues: CSARGQNYEQYF. V gene TRBV20-1 combines with J gene TRBJ2-7; TRBD1 might be the D (5 bases). CDR1 and CDR2 (germline): DFQATT, SNEGSKA (reference sequence). The V gene lost 3 bases and the J gene lost 4 bases, with 10 bases spanning the gap. The CDR3 has 12 amino acids.

Comments on this clonotype: A read error may explain this, as a much larger clone is one base away. V and J are TRBV28 and TRBJ2-2; perhaps TRBD1 as D (6 bases). This CDR3 has 16 amino acids. The germline gives CDR1 MDHEN, CDR2 SYDVKM. Trimming stripped 3 bases from V and 7 bases from J, with 18 bases between. The CDR3 nucleotides are TGTGCCAGCAGTTTCAGTGAGACAGGCTTCATCGGGGAGCTGTTTTTT. It encodes CASSFSETGFIGELFF.

There are many counts of this clonotype. The V gene is TRBV12-3 or TRBV12-4, the J gene TRBJ2-2; D remains ambiguous. Trimming left V 6 bases short and J 5 bases short, with 16 bases between. The CDR3 totals 15 residues. CDR3 region: CASSTIDGFTGELFF. The DNA of the CDR3 is TGTGCCAGCAGCACAATAGACGGGTTTACCGGGGAGCTGTTTTTT.

This clonotype was observed at least ten times. This chain links TRBV6-5 with TRBJ1-1; D unresolved. The ends were cut back, 5 bases at V and 3 bases at J, with 16 bases in the middle. CDR1 and CDR2 from the germline V gene are MNHEY and SVGAGI. The CDR3 is 15 residues long. The CDR3 loop reads CASSRQPQADTEAFF. The CDR3 DNA is TGTGCCAGCAGTAGGCAGCCTCAGGCAGACACTGAAGCTTTCTTT.

This clonotype was detected many times. The chain carries TRBV2 and TRBJ2-7; D uncertain. There are 14 residues in the CDR3. The V end was cut by 3 bases, the J end by 6 bases, with 15 bases between. Germline loops: CDR1 SNHLY, CDR2 FYNNEI. In DNA form, the CDR3 reads TGTGCCAGCAGTGACGCCGGCAGGATCACCGAGCAGTACTTC. It codes for CASSDAGRITEQYF.

The V gene is TRBV27, the J gene TRBJ2-7; 9 bases line up with TRBD1. The germline V gene encodes CDR1 MNHEY and CDR2 SMNVEV (reference sequence). V shed 3 bases and J 4 bases; nucleotides not matched to a gene: 13. This CDR3 contains 17 residues. The CDR3 region is CASSLALGTGYSYEQYF. The CDR3 DNA reads TGTGCCAGCAGTTTGGCACTCGGGACAGGGTATTCGTACGAGCAGTACTTC.

This clonotype was detected many times. This chain connects TRBV25-1 to TRBJ2-5; D is uncertain. The CDR3 is made up of 15 amino acids. Germline V gene lookup returns CDR1 MGHDK and CDR2 SYGVNS. The germline V and J ends were trimmed by 2 bases and 7 bases, with 17 bases remaining between them. CDR3 in amino acids: CASSELSPALRTQYF. In DNA form, the CDR3 reads TGTGCCAGCAGTGAACTCTCCCCCGCCCTGAGGACCCAGTACTTC.

This clonotype was seen ten or more times. The chain recombines TRBV11-1 with TRBJ1-1; D not resolved. The CDR3 runs 13 residues. V was clipped by 4 bases and J by 1 base, with 7 bases between them. Germline CDR1 is SGHAT and CDR2 is FQDESV (reference sequence). CDR3 amino acids: CASSSPQNTEAFF. CDR3 nucleotides: TGTGCCAGCAGCTCGCCCCAGAACACTGAAGCTTTCTTT.

This clonotype was picked up many times. The chain employs TRBV6-5 and TRBJ2-5, with TRBD1 matching 7 bases. V shed 5 bases and J 4 bases; nucleotides not matched to a gene: 4. Per the germline V gene, CDR1 is MNHEY and CDR2 is SVGAGI. The CDR3 runs 13 residues. Written as DNA, the CDR3 is TGTGCCAGCAGTACACAGGGGCGAGAGACCCAGTACTTC. Translated, it gives CASSTQGRETQYF.

This CDR3 is CATSDRVTGELFF. In DNA form, the CDR3 reads TGTGCCACCAGTGATCGGGTCACCGGGGAGCTGTTTTTT. This chain uses TRBV24-1 with TRBJ2-2; D uncertain. From germline, CDR1 is KGHDR and CDR2 SFDVKD. V was trimmed by 3 bases and J by 4 bases, leaving 5 bases between them. The CDR3 is 13 residues long.

This clonotype was picked up many times. The chain employs TRBV20-1 and TRBJ2-7; 8 nucleotides agree with TRBD2. The germline CDR1 and CDR2 sequences are DFQATT and SNEGSKA (reference sequence). Trimming at V came to 5 bases and at J to 4 bases, leaving 10 bases not matched to a gene. The CDR3 is made up of 14 amino acids. The CDR3 region is CSARGTRDRYEQYF. The CDR3 region has the DNA TGCAGTGCTCGAGGGACTAGAGATCGGTACGAGCAGTACTTC.

Regarding this clonotype: No conserved phenylalanine or tryptophan is present at the end of the CDR3, so a read error is the likely explanation. The chain's CDR3 is CASSVDRGGLSNQPQHV. In DNA form, the CDR3 reads TGTGCCAGCAGTGTTGACAGGGGTGGGTTGAGCAATCAGCCCCAGCATGTT. V is TRBV6-1 and J is TRBJ1-5, with 8 bases matching TRBD1. The length of the CDR3 is 17 residues. Germline loops: CDR1 MNHNS, CDR2 SASEGT. The trim removed 4 bases at V and 1 base at J, leaving 9 bases unmatched.

The chain carries TRBV6-1 and TRBJ1-6; no reliable D call. Per the germline V gene, CDR1 is MNHNS and CDR2 is SASEGT. V lost 1 base and J 10 bases, leaving 14 bases between the germline ends. This CDR3 contains 15 residues. CDR3 nucleotides: TGTGCCAGCAGTGAAGGGTCGAACATACGGTCACCCCTCCACTTT. Its translation is CASSEGSNIRSPLHF.

V usage is TRBV30 and J usage is TRBJ1-6; 10 bases map to TRBD1. CDR1 is GTSNPN, CDR2 SVGIG, per germline (reference sequence). This CDR3 comprises 14 residues. V shed 5 bases and J 8 bases; nucleotides not matched to a gene: 6. CDR3 region: CAWADRGGYSPLHF. The CDR3 DNA reads TGTGCCTGGGCGGACAGGGGGGGATATTCACCCCTCCACTTT.

In its sample, this clonotype was seen many times. V and J are TRBV4-1 and TRBJ1-1; D gene ambiguous. With 1 base removed from V and 0 bases from J, the gap between germline ends came to 9 bases. The CDR3 has 15 residues. CDR1 is MGHRA, CDR2 YSYEKL, per germline. The CDR3 is CASSQGPAMNTEAFF. DNA of the CDR3: TGCGCCAGCAGCCAAGGACCAGCTATGAACACTGAAGCTTTCTTT.

This clonotype has a handful of counts. The CDR3 loop is CASSIAGGSEGYTF. The CDR3 DNA follows: TGTGCCAGTAGTATCGCCGGGGGGTCCGAGGGCTACACCTTC. The V gene is TRBV19, the J gene TRBJ1-2; a weak D match, TRBD1 (5 bases). Trimming left V 3 bases short and J 8 bases short, with 16 bases between. This CDR3 has 14 amino acids. In germline, CDR1 is LNHDA, CDR2 SQIVND (reference sequence).